This T cell receptor beta chain was identified during a study of response to subunit inactivated influenza vaccine listed by TCRdb under 2018. Background for the entire study: Deep quantitative T cell receptor repertoire profiling was used in the study to track responses to a trivalent subunit inactivated influenza vaccine.

What the authors observed across the whole study: According to the authors, only a limited number of new T cells may be recruited by each seasonal influenza vaccination.

In its sample, this clonotype was seen many times. The clone's antigen remains unknown. No clone much larger than this one lies a single base away; base qualities are absent. CDR1 is given as SGHTA and CDR2 as FQGNSA, both from the germline V gene. V is pared back by 1 base and J by 6 bases, with 4 bases lying between the germline termini. The CDR3, from cysteine to phenylalanine, totals 12 residues. Only the CDR3 part of the read is kept: 36 bases, read in frame from the first base. Library prep was done by RT-PCR. Sequencing was performed on an Illumina HiSeq 2500. The public reads were run again by TCRdb, first through fastp at Q25 and then through MiXCR, and only productive beta chains were kept. Here each entry gathers all rows of one CDR3 protein and keeps the most common genes and DNA. The sample table lists more than 400,000 distinct CDR3 sequences, more than 7% of them with a count of one. The top ten clonotypes cover around 13% of the sample.

The sample was PBMCs from blood, taken roughly 24 months after vaccination. The source of this sequence is a man aged 50-75 years who received an inactivated influenza vaccine. Donor details come from another sample of the same person, matched by shared clones. Recombination joined TRBV7-2 with TRBJ1-5, with the D gene not confidently named. CDR3 reads: CASSLGFQPQHF. The sequenced DNA: TGTGCCAGCAGCTTAGGGTTTCAGCCCCAGCATTTT.